Presented here are 28 T cell receptor beta chains from one specimen sequenced in a study of shared clonotypes between healthy human individuals. Measured with immunoSEQ multiplex PCR; TCRdb has only the in-frame clones, and not every one. The sample shows about 2 million clones, over 85% of them seen only once. Naive CD8 cells lacked CD45RO and underwent positive selection for CCR7, leaving out terminally differentiated effector memory CD45RA+ cells. Source material: naive CD8+ T cells sorted from blood. These TCRs come from a man aged 18 to 30 in good health.

The chain employs TRBV5-4 and TRBJ2-7; 7 positions agree with TRBD1. Germline V CDR1 and CDR2: SGHNT, YYREEE (reference sequence). With 4 bases clipped from V and 1 base from J, the junction kept 8 bases outside the gene matches. The CDR3 sequence is 15 residues long. The CDR3 DNA follows: TGTGCCAGCAGCCCCGCCAAGGGGGCTTCCTACGAGCAGTACTTC. Protein sequence: CASSPAKGASYEQYF. The full variable domain, its missing parts supplied by reference TRBV5-4 and TRBJ2-7, is ETGVTQSPTHLIKTRGQQVTLRCSSQSGHNTVSWYQQALGQGPQFIFQYYREEENGRGNFPPRFSGLQFPNYSSELNVNALELDDSALYLCASSPAKGASYEQYFGPGTRLTVT.

This clone was seen a single time. Other DNA sequences in this sample translate to the same CDR3. The chain has TRBV7-3 and TRBJ2-3; TRBD2 aligns across 13 bases. With V trimmed by 6 bases and J by 2 bases, 2 bases remained unmatched. The CDR3 has 15 residues. Germline CDR1 SGHTA, CDR2 FQGTGA. In nucleotides, the CDR3 is TGTGCCAGCAGTACTAGCGGGGGGGACACAGATACGCAGTATTTT. Protein sequence: CASSTSGGDTDTQYF. The entire variable domain, with the rest obtained from reference TRBV7-3 and TRBJ2-3, is as follows: GAGVSQTPSNKVTEKGKYVELRCDPISGHTALYWYRQSLGQGPEFLIYFQGTGAADDSGLPNDRFFAVRPEGSVSTLKIQRTERGDSAVYLCASSTSGGDTDTQYFGPGTRLTVL.

The rearrangement links TRBV5-1 to TRBJ2-5, with 9 bases identical to TRBD1. This CDR3 has 13 residues. Germline V lookup: CDR1 SGHRS, CDR2 YFSETQ. Trimming took 7 bases from V and 3 from J; bases not matched to a gene: 4. The CDR3, as DNA: TGCGCCAGCCTTGGGGACAGGGAAGAGACCCAGTACTTC. Encoded protein: CASLGDREETQYF.

The CDR3 DNA reads as TGTGCTAGTGGTTTGGTACCACAGGGGGCTAATGAGCAGTTCTTC. Translation gives CASGLVPQGANEQFF. The V call is TRBV12-5, the J call TRBJ2-1; TRBD1 matches at 9 bases. The V and J ends lost 0 bases and 7 bases, in that order; junction bases with no gene match: 4. The CDR3 is 15 residues long. Germline lookup yields CDR1 LGHNT and CDR2 FRNRAP. Supplemented by reference TRBV12-5 and TRBJ2-1, the full variable domain reads DARVTQTPRHKVTEMGQEVTMRCQPILGHNTVFWYRQTMMQGLELLAYFRNRAPLDDSGMPKDRFSAEMPDATLATLKIQPSEPRDSAVYFCASGLVPQGANEQFFGPGTRLTVL.

The DNA for the CDR3 is TGTGCCAGCAGTTCCACCCGGGACCCGACAGAGACCCAGTACTTC. Residues: CASSSTRDPTETQYF. The genes are TRBV28 and TRBJ2-5; D may correspond to TRBD1 or TRBD2 (5 bases each). This CDR3 has 15 residues. V dropped 4 bases and J dropped 4 bases, with 16 bases sitting between them. Germline values: CDR1 MDHEN, CDR2 SYDVKM.

The chain links TRBV6-5 to TRBJ2-1; D ambiguous. Trimming shortened V by 2 bases and J by 3 bases, and 5 bases separated the two germline ends. The CDR3 is 13 amino acids. Looked up from germline, CDR1 is MNHEY and CDR2 is SVGAGI. The CDR3 here is CASSYGNYNEQFF. The CDR3 DNA reads as TGTGCCAGCAGTTACGGGAACTACAATGAGCAGTTCTTC.

To note about this clone: Within the sample, other DNA sequences also encode this same CDR3. The CDR3 bases are TGTGCCAGCAGTTTATCGAACTCCTACGAGCAGTACTTC. It codes for CASSLSNSYEQYF. The chain couples TRBV27 to TRBJ2-7, with no clear D. From germline, CDR1 is MNHEY and CDR2 SMNVEV (reference sequence). This CDR3 comprises 13 residues. V was cut by 0 bases and J by 0 bases, with 3 bases left in between.

The V gene is TRBV5-4, the J gene TRBJ2-1; the match to TRBD2 covers 9 bases. Per the germline V gene, CDR1 is SGHNT and CDR2 is YYREEE (reference sequence). The J segment lost 13 bases and the V segment lost 1 base, leaving 15 bases of the junction unmatched. The CDR3 extends over 16 amino acids. The CDR3 loop is CASSLILAGPEGDQFF. The DNA of the CDR3 is TGTGCCAGCAGCTTGATCCTAGCGGGGCCAGAGGGGGATCAGTTCTTC. Variable domain in full (rest from reference TRBV5-4 and TRBJ2-1): ETGVTQSPTHLIKTRGQQVTLRCSSQSGHNTVSWYQQALGQGPQFIFQYYREEENGRGNFPPRFSGLQFPNYSSELNVNALELDDSALYLCASSLILAGPEGDQFFGPGTRLTVL.

The chain combines TRBV7-2 with TRBJ2-4; maybe TRBD1 (5 bases). The ends were cut back, 1 base at V and 0 bases at J, with 13 bases in the middle. The CDR3 is 17 residues long. Germline V gene lookup returns CDR1 SGHTA and CDR2 FQGNSA. In DNA form, the CDR3 reads TGTGCCAGCAGCTTAGGGTGGGGCGGAACAGCCAAAAACATTCAGTACTTC. Its translation: CASSLGWGGTAKNIQYF.

The gene calls are TRBV27 and TRBJ1-5, with D unresolved. Germline CDR1 reads MNHEY; CDR2 reads SMNVEV (reference sequence). The CDR3 length is 14 residues. The germline V and J ends were trimmed by 5 bases and 9 bases, with 17 bases remaining between them. Here the CDR3 DNA reads TGTGCCAGCAGTCCGGGTGGAGGGCCTGGGCCCCAGCATTTT. It encodes CASSPGGGPGPQHF.

This chain connects TRBV4-1 to TRBJ2-4; tentative D call: TRBD1 (6 bases). Per the germline V gene, CDR1 is MGHRA and CDR2 is YSYEKL. Trimming cost V 0 bases and J 6 bases, with 12 bases left between them. CDR3 length equals 15 residues. CDR3: CASSQEAVGGNIQYF. CDR3 nucleotides: TGCGCCAGCAGCCAAGAGGCGGTAGGGGGAAACATTCAGTACTTC.

The CDR3: CASSLVSRVSGNTIYF. Written as DNA, the CDR3 is TGTGCCAGCAGCTTAGTCTCAAGGGTCTCTGGAAACACCATATATTTT. The V and J genes are TRBV7-8 and TRBJ1-3, with D hard to call. The germline CDR1 and CDR2 sequences are SGHVS and FQNEAQ. The CDR3 has 16 amino acids. V shed 1 base and J shed 0 bases, with 10 bases lying between them.

V and J are TRBV7-9 and TRBJ2-3; tentative D call: TRBD1 (6 bases). Trimming pared 4 bases from V and 1 base from J, leaving 12 bases between. This CDR3 is 15 amino acids long. Per the germline V gene, CDR1 is SEHNR and CDR2 is FQNEAQ (reference sequence). CDR3 DNA: TGTGCCAGCAGCTCGGGACATCTTCGCACAGATACGCAGTATTTT. Its protein is CASSSGHLRTDTQYF.

V is TRBV7-9 and J is TRBJ2-1; D is unclear. From germline, CDR1 is SEHNR and CDR2 FQNEAQ (reference sequence). The length of the CDR3 is 15 residues. The V end lost 1 base, the J end lost 7 bases, and 14 bases lay between the germline ends. CDR3 DNA: TGTGCCAGCAGCTTAGTGCAGGCGGAGTTTAATGAGCAGTTCTTC. This encodes CASSLVQAEFNEQFF.

As concerns this clone: Other DNA sequences of this sample code for an identical CDR3. The V and J genes are TRBV6-6 and TRBJ1-2; 7 bases fit TRBD1. The CDR3 spans 14 residues. Trimming took 0 bases from V and 7 from J; bases not matched to a gene: 5. Germline V CDR1 and CDR2: MNHNY, SVGAGI (reference sequence). CDR3 protein: CASSYSEGAGGYTF. CDR3 sequence (DNA): TGTGCCAGCAGTTACTCGGAGGGGGCCGGTGGCTACACCTTC.

The chain carries TRBV18 and TRBJ2-7; TRBD1 agrees at 7 bases. The CDR3 length is 17 residues. Germline V gene sequence: CDR1 KGHSH, CDR2 LQKENI. Unmatched junction bases numbered 20, after V lost 6 bases and J lost 6 bases. The CDR3 loop is CASSTILPQGVSFEQYF. The CDR3 DNA is TGTGCCAGCTCCACAATCCTCCCCCAGGGGGTCAGTTTCGAGCAGTACTTC.

The chain recombines TRBV25-1 with TRBJ2-5; D gene unclear. Between the trimmed V and J ends, which lost 5 bases and 1 base, there was a span of 5 bases. The CDR3 consists of 12 residues. Germline lookup yields CDR1 MGHDK and CDR2 SYGVNS. The chain's CDR3 is CASSRGQETQYF. CDR3 DNA: TGTGCCAGCAGTCGTGGCCAAGAGACCCAGTACTTC. The full variable domain, rest sourced from reference TRBV25-1 and TRBJ2-5, is EADIYQTPRYLVIGTGKKITLECSQTMGHDKMYWYQQDPGMELHLIHYSYGVNSTEKGDLSSESTVSRIRTEHFPLTLESARPSHTSQYLCASSRGQETQYFGPGTRLLVL.

The rearrangement uses TRBV19 and TRBJ2-7; D is perhaps TRBD1 or TRBD2 (5 bases each). The germline V and J ends were trimmed by 1 base and 2 bases, with 9 bases remaining between them. There are 14 residues in the CDR3. Germline loops: CDR1 LNHDA, CDR2 SQIVND (reference sequence). In nucleotides, the CDR3 is TGTGCCAGTAGTATAGTCAGGGACGCCTACGAGCAGTACTTC. Amino acids: CASSIVRDAYEQYF.

This clone was seen only once. The chain employs TRBV2 and TRBJ2-1, with D hard to call. V dropped 4 bases and J dropped 0 bases, with 7 bases sitting between them. Germline CDR1 reads SNHLY; CDR2 reads FYNNEI. This CDR3 region has 14 residues. The CDR3 DNA sequence: TGTGCCAGCAGTGTCGTCAGCTCCTACAATGAGCAGTTCTTC. Its protein product is CASSVVSSYNEQFF.

The chain is built from TRBV4-3 and TRBJ2-3, with D perhaps assigned TRBD1 or TRBD2 (5 bases each). Per the germline V gene, CDR1 is LGHNA and CDR2 is YSLEER. This CDR3 has 15 amino acids. Trimming removed 3 bases from V and 6 bases from J, with 16 bases in between. CDR3 amino acids: CASSQGRPPRDTQYF. The DNA for the CDR3 is TGCGCCAGCAGCCAGGGACGTCCTCCCCGGGATACGCAGTATTTT.

This chain uses TRBV27 with TRBJ1-3; TRBD1 matches at 7 bases. The CDR3 length is 16 residues. Germline V gene data show CDR1 as MNHEY and CDR2 as SMNVEV (reference sequence). Trimming at V came to 2 bases and at J to 9 bases, leaving 13 bases not matched to a gene. CDR3 loop: CASSLPGTEKVCTIYF. CDR3 sequence (DNA): TGTGCCAGCAGTTTACCGGGGACAGAGAAAGTATGCACCATATATTTT.

This chain links TRBV27 with TRBJ2-7; D not certain. Trimming left V 2 bases short and J 1 base short, with 12 bases between. The CDR3 loop spans 15 amino acids. Germline V gene sequence: CDR1 MNHEY, CDR2 SMNVEV (reference sequence). CDR3 coding DNA: TGTGCCAGCAGTTTAGTTGGGATAGGATCCTACGAGCAGTACTTC. It encodes CASSLVGIGSYEQYF.

In this sample, this clone turned up once. CDR3 region: CASSLDGTSGHNEQFF. DNA for the CDR3: TGCGCCAGCAGCCTCGATGGGACTAGCGGCCACAATGAGCAGTTCTTC. This chain connects TRBV4-3 to TRBJ2-1, with 11 nucleotides matching TRBD2. From germline, CDR1 is LGHNA and CDR2 YSLEER. The CDR3 is made up of 16 amino acids. The V gene end was trimmed by 4 bases and the J gene end by 5 bases; junction bases not matched to a gene: 7.

The chain couples TRBV9 to TRBJ2-4, with D possibly called TRBD1 or TRBD2 (5 bases each). From germline, CDR1 is SGDLS and CDR2 YYNGEE. The CDR3 is 13 amino acids. V shed 0 bases and J shed 7 bases, with 8 bases lying between them. CDR3 in amino acids: CASSVGDLNIQYF. As DNA, the CDR3 is TGTGCCAGCAGCGTAGGGGACCTCAACATTCAGTACTTC.

This chain joins TRBV10-1 and TRBJ2-3; D gene uncertain. CDR3 size: 14 residues. Germline assignment: CDR1 WNHNN and CDR2 SYGVQD (reference sequence). The V and J ends lost 0 bases and 2 bases respectively, with 6 bases between them. DNA of the CDR3: TGCGCCAGCAGTGAGTCGCAGAACACAGATACGCAGTATTTT. Residues: CASSESQNTDTQYF.

The rearrangement links TRBV27 to TRBJ2-1, with D possibly matching TRBD2 (5 bases). The germline V and J ends were trimmed by 1 base and 7 bases, with 17 bases remaining between them. Germline-derived CDR1 and CDR2 are MNHEY and SMNVEV (reference sequence). CDR3 length equals 16 residues. The CDR3: CASSLLGEAGPNEQFF. CDR3 sequence (DNA): TGTGCCAGCAGTTTATTGGGCGAGGCGGGCCCTAATGAGCAGTTCTTC.

The V gene is TRBV7-9, the J gene TRBJ2-6; no firm D call. The CDR3 extends over 15 amino acids. V was cut by 6 bases and J by 0 bases, with 9 bases left in between. CDR1 is SEHNR and CDR2 is FQNEAQ in the germline V gene (reference sequence). The CDR3, as DNA: TGTGCCAGCAGTCCACTGAGCTCTGGGGCCAACGTCCTGACTTTC. Residues: CASSPLSSGANVLTF.

The CDR3 DNA sequence: TGTGCCAGCAGTCTGGACAGGGGGCGTATGGGCAATCAGCCCCAGCATTTT. Translation: CASSLDRGRMGNQPQHF. The genes are TRBV28 and TRBJ1-5; TRBD1 matches at 11 bases. Germline CDR1 reads MDHEN; CDR2 reads SYDVKM. The CDR3 spans 17 residues. V lost 5 bases, J lost 2 bases, and 8 bases stayed unmatched.